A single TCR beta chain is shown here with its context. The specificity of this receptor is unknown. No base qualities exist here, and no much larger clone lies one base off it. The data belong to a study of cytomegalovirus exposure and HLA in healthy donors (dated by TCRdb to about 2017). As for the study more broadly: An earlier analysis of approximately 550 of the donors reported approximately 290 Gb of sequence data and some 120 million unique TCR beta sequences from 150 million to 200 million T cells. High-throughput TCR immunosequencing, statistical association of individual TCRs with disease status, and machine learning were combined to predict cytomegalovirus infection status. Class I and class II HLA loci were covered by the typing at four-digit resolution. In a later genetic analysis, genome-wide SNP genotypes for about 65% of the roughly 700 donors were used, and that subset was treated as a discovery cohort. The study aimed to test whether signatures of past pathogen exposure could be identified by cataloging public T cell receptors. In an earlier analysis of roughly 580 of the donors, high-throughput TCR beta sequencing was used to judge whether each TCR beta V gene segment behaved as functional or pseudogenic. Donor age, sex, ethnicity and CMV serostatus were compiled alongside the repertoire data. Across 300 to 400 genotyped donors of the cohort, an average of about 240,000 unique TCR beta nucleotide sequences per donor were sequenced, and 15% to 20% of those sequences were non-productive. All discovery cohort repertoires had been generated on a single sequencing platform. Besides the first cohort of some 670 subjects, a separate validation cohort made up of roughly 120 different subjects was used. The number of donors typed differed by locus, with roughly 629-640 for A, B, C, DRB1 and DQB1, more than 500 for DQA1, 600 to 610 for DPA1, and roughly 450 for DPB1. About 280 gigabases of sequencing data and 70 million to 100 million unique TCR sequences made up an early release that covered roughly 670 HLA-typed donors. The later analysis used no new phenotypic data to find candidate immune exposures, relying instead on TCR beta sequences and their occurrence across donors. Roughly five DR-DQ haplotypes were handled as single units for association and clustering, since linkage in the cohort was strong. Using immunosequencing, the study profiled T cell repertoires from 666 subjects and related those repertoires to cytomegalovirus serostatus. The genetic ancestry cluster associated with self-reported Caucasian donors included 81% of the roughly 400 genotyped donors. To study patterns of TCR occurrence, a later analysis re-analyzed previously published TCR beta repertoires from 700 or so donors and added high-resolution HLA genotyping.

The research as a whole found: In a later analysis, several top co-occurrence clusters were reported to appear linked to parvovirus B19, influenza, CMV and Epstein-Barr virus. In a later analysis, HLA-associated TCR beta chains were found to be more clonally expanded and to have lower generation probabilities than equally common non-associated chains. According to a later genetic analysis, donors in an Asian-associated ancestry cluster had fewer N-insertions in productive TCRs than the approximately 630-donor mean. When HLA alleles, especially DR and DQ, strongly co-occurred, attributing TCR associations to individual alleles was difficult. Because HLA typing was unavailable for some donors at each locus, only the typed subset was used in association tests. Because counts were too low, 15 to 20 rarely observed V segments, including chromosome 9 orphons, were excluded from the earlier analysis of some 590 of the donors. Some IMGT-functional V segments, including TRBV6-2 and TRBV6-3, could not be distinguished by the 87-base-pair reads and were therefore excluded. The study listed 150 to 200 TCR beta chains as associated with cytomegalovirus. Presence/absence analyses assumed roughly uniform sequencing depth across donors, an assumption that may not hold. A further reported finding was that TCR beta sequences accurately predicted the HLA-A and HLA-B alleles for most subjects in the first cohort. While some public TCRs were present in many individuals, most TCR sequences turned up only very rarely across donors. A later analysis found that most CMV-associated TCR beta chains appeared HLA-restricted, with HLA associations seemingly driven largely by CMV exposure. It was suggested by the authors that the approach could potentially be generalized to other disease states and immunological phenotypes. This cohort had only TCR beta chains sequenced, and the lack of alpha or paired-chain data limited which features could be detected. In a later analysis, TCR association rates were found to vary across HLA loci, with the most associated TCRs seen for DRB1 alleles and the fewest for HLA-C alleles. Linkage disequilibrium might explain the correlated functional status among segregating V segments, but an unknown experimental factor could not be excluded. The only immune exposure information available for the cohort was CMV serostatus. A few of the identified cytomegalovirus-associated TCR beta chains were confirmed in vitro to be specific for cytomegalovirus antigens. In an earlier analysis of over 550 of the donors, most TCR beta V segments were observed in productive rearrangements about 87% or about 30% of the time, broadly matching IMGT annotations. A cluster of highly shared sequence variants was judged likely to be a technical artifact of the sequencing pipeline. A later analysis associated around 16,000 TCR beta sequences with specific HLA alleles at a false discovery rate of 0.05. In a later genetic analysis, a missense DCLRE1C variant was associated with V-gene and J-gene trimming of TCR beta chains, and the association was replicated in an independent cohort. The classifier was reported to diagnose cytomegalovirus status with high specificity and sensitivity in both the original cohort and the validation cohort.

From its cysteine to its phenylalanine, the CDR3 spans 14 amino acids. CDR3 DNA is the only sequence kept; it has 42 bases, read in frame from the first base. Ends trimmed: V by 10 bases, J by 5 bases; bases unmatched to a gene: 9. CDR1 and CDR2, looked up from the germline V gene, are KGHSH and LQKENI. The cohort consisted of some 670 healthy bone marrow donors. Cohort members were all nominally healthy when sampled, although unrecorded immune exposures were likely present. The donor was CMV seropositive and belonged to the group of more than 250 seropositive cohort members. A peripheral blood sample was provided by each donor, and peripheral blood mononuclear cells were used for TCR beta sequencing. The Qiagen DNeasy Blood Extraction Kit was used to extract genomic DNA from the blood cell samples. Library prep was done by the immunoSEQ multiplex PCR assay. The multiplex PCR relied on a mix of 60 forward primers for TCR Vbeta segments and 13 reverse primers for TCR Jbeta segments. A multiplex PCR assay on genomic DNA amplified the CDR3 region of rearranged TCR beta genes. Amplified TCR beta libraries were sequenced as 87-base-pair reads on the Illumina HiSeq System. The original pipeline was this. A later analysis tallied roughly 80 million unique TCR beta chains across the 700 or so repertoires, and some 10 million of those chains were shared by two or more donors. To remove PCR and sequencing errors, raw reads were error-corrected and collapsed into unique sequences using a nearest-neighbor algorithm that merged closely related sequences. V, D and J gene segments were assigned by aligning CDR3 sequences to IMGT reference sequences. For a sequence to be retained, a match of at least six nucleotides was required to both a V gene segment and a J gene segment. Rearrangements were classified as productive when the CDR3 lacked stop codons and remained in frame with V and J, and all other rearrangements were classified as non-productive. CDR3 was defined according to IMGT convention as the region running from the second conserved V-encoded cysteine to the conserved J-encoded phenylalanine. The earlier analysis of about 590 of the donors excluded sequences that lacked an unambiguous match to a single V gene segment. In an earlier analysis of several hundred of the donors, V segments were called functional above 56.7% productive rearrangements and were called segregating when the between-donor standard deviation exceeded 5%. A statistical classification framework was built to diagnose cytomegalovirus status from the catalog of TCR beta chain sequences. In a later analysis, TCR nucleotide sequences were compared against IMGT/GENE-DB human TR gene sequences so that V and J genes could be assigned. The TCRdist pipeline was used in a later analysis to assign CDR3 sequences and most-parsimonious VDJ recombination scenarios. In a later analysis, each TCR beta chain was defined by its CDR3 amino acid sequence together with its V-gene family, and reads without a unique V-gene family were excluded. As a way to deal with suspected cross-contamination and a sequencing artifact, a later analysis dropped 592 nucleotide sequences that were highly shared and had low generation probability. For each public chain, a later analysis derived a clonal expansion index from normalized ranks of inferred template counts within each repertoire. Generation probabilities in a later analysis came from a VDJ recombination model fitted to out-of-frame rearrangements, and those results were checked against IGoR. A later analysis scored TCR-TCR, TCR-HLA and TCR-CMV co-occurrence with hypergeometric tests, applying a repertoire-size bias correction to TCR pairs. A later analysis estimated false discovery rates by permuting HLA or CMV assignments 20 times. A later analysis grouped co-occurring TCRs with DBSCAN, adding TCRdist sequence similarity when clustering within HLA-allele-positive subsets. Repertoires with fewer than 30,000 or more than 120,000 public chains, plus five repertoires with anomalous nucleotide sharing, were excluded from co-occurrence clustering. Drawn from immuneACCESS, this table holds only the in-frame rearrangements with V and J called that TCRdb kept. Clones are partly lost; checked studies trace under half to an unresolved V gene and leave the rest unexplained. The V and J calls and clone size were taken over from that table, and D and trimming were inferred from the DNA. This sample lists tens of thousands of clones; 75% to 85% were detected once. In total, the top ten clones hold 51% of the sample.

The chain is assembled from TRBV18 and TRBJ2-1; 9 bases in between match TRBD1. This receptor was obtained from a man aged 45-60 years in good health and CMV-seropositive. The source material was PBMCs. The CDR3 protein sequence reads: CATHRGQSDNEQFF. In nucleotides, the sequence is TGTGCCACCCACAGGGGGCAGTCGGACAATGAGCAGTTCTTC.